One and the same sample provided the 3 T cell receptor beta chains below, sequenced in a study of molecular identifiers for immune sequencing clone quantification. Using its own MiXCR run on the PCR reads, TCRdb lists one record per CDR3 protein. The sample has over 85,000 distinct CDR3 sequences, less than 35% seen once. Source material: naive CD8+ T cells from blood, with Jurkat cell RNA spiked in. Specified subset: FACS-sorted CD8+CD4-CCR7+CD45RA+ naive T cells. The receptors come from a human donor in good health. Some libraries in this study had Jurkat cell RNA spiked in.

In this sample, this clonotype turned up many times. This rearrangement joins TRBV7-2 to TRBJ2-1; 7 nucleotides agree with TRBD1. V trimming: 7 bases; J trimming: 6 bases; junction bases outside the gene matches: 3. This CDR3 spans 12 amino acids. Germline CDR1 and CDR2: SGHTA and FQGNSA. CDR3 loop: CASMTGLNEQFF. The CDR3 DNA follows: TGTGCCAGCATGACAGGGCTCAATGAGCAGTTCTTC.

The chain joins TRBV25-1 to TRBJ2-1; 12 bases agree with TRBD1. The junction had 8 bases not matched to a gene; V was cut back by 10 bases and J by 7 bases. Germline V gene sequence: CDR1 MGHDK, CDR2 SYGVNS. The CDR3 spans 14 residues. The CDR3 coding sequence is TGTGCCACCACCCGGGACAGGGGGCCTAATGAGCAGTTCTTC. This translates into CATTRDRGPNEQFF.

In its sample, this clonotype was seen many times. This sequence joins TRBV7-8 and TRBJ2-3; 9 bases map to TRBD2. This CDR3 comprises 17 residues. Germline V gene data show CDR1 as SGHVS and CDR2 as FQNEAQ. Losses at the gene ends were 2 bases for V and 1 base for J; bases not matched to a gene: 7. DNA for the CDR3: TGTGCCAGCAGCTTATTACCTAGCGGGACCCGCACAGATACGCAGTATTTT. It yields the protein CASSLLPSGTRTDTQYF.